The 21 T cell receptor beta chains reported below all come from one sample, sequenced in a study of blood T cell repertoires in COVID-19. Sequencing was performed with immunoSEQ multiplex PCR; in TCRdb, only in-frame clones are kept and a portion is missing. The sample includes 220,000 or so clones, about 85% of them seen just once. Source material: peripheral blood. Every receptor here comes from a woman aged 45-60 years with COVID-19, enrolled during active disease.

The chain joins TRBV21-1 to TRBJ1-2. TRBV21-1 represents a pseudogene. The CDR3 is made up of 16 amino acids. For the CDR3, the DNA is TGTGCCAGCAGCAAAGAAGAGGGGAGGATTAACTATGGCTACACCTTC. Residues: CASSKEEGRINYGYTF.

This chain uses TRBV13 with TRBJ2-3; D gene ambiguous. The CDR3 runs 15 residues. CDR1 PRHDT and CDR2 FYEKMQ come from the germline V gene (reference sequence). Trimming removed 4 bases at V and 8 bases at J, with 19 bases between. CDR3 region: CASSSRGAAVRTQYF. The CDR3, as DNA: TGTGCCAGCAGCTCCAGAGGAGCCGCGGTGCGTACGCAGTATTTT.

The chain has TRBV6-1 and TRBJ2-7; 8 bases map to TRBD2. Germline trimming cut 2 bases from V and 0 bases from J; bases unmatched to any gene: 15. Germline lookup yields CDR1 MNHNS and CDR2 SASEGT. The CDR3 consists of 19 residues. CDR3 nucleotides: TGTGCCAGCAGTGAAATGGAGTTGGCGGGGGGCTGGAGCTCCTACGAGCAGTACGTC. It specifies CASSEMELAGGWSSYEQYV.

The chain joins TRBV12-2 to TRBJ2-3; no check of the table's D call, TRBD1, against the DNA was made. TRBV12-2 is an annotated pseudogene. The CDR3 runs 18 residues. The CDR3 spells CASRLSSVAPRGTDTQYF. The DNA of the CDR3 is TGTGCAAGTCGCTTATCCTCCGTGGCGCCCAGGGGGACAGATACGCAGTATTTT.

The chain uses TRBV25-1 and TRBJ1-6; D is possibly TRBD1 (5 bases). The CDR3 runs 13 residues. Trimming stripped 1 base from V and 9 bases from J, with 7 bases between. Germline V CDR1 and CDR2: MGHDK, SYGVNS. The CDR3 DNA reads as TGTGCCAGCAGTGAATTAAGGGGTTCACCCCTCCACTTT. Protein sequence: CASSELRGSPLHF.

The chain links TRBV2 to TRBJ1-6; D perhaps matches TRBD1 (5 bases). Germline CDR1 reads SNHLY; CDR2 reads FYNNEI. V was trimmed by 6 bases and J by 6 bases, leaving 21 bases between them. This CDR3 has 17 residues. This CDR3 reads CASSYDGGGFGNSPLHF. Written as DNA, the CDR3 is TGTGCCAGCAGCTACGACGGGGGGGGGTTCGGTAATTCACCCCTCCACTTT. The full variable domain, with the rest looked up from reference TRBV2 and TRBJ1-6, is EPEVTQTPSHQVTQMGQEVILRCVPISNHLYFYWYRQILGQKVEFLVSFYNNEISEKSEIFDDQFSVERPDGSNFTLKIRSTKLEDSAMYFCASSYDGGGFGNSPLHFGNGTRLTVT.

The V and J genes are TRBV9 and TRBJ1-4; D remains ambiguous. This CDR3 has 14 residues. V shed 0 bases and J shed 9 bases, with 12 bases lying between them. Germline V gene sequence: CDR1 SGDLS, CDR2 YYNGEE. The CDR3 here is CASSVALEGQKLFF. CDR3 DNA: TGTGCCAGCAGCGTAGCTCTTGAGGGCCAAAAACTGTTTTTT.

This clone was observed a few times. The rearrangement links TRBV5-1 to TRBJ2-3, with a weak D call TRBD2 (6 bases). Germline loops: CDR1 SGHRS, CDR2 YFSETQ. V shed 4 bases and J shed 4 bases, with 13 bases lying between them. This CDR3 has 14 amino acids. CDR3 protein: CASSLLGGSDTQYF. The CDR3 DNA reads as TGCGCCAGCAGCCTGCTCGGAGGGTCAGATACGCAGTATTTT.

The J gene is TRBJ1-1, the V gene TRBV19; a possible D gene is TRBD1 (6 bases). The CDR3 is 13 amino acids. Trimming left V 6 bases short and J 3 bases short, with 11 bases between. The germline V gene has CDR1 LNHDA and CDR2 SQIVND (reference sequence). The CDR3 sequence: CASSETGHTEAFF. Here the CDR3 DNA reads TGTGCCAGTAGCGAGACAGGACACACTGAAGCTTTCTTT.

For this clone: A junction end diverges from the germline sequence, so it may reflect a read error. This chain connects TRBV5-4 to TRBJ2-1, with TRBD1 identical over 10 bases. The CDR3 has 12 residues. Germline CDR1 and CDR2: SGHNT and YYREEE (reference sequence). Here the CDR3 DNA reads TGTGCCAGCAGCTTGGCCGGGACAGGGGTAATCTTC. Translating it yields CASSLAGTGVIF.

This clone was counted once. This rearrangement joins TRBV29-1 to TRBJ1-1; D possibly corresponds to TRBD1 (5 bases). CDR3 size: 11 residues. V was trimmed by 8 bases and J by 6 bases, leaving 13 bases between them. Germline CDR1 and CDR2: SQVTM and ANQGSEA. CDR3 sequence: CSLIQGAEAFF. The CDR3 coding sequence is TGCAGCCTCATTCAAGGGGCTGAAGCTTTCTTT.

The chain recombines TRBV20-1 with TRBJ2-4, with 8 nucleotides matching TRBD1. Germline-derived CDR1 and CDR2 are DFQATT and SNEGSKA (reference sequence). V lost 3 bases and J lost 6; bases outside the gene matches: 1. The CDR3 loop spans 12 amino acids. The CDR3 spells CSASDRGNIQYF. The DNA for the CDR3 is TGCAGTGCTAGTGACAGGGGAAACATTCAGTACTTC.

Of note for this clone: Other DNA variants within this sample encode the same CDR3. The V call is TRBV19, the J call TRBJ1-1, with 7 bases lining up with TRBD1. V lost 2 bases and J lost 5; bases outside the gene matches: 2. The CDR3 is 13 residues long. Germline V gene lookup returns CDR1 LNHDA and CDR2 SQIVND (reference sequence). In DNA form, the CDR3 reads TGTGCCAGTAGTATAACAGGGGATACTGAAGCTTTCTTT. Translation: CASSITGDTEAFF.

The V and J genes are TRBV9 and TRBJ2-3; D remains unclear. The CDR3 runs to 15 residues. Trimming stripped 0 bases from V and 3 bases from J, with 11 bases between. Germline V gene sequence: CDR1 SGDLS, CDR2 YYNGEE. The CDR3 DNA reads TGTGCCAGCAGCGTAGAAGAGTTGAGGACAGATACGCAGTATTTT. Translating gives CASSVEELRTDTQYF.

This chain connects TRBV6-5 to TRBJ2-7; tentative D call: TRBD1 (7 bases). The CDR3 length is 14 residues. Trimming stripped 11 bases from V and 2 bases from J, with 19 bases between. Per the germline V gene, CDR1 is MNHEY and CDR2 is SVGAGI. The chain's CDR3 is CAVSRAGQTYEQYV. The CDR3 nucleotides read TGTGCCGTATCCCGCGCGGGACAGACCTACGAGCAGTACGTC.

The chain uses TRBV14 and TRBJ2-7; weak D call: TRBD2 (6 bases). From germline, CDR1 is SGHDN and CDR2 FVKESK. Trimming pared 2 bases from V and 6 bases from J, leaving 11 bases between. The length of the CDR3 is 13 residues. CDR3 in amino acids: CASSQYEGGEQYV. CDR3 nucleotide sequence: TGTGCCAGCAGCCAATATGAGGGAGGCGAGCAGTACGTC.

CDR3 bases: TGTGCCAGCAGCAGCATGGGGGCGGGAGCTAATGAAAAACTGTTTTTT. Amino acids: CASSSMGAGANEKLFF. This chain links TRBV5-4 with TRBJ1-4, with D possibly TRBD1 on 6 matching bases. The CDR3 length is 16 residues. The V and J ends lost 4 bases and 3 bases respectively, with 16 bases between them. Germline V CDR1 and CDR2: SGHNT, YYREEE (reference sequence).

In nucleotides, the CDR3 is TGTGCCACCAAAGGGGCCACCGGGGAGCTGTTTTTT. It codes for CATKGATGELFF. V usage is TRBV24-1 and J usage is TRBJ2-2; D might be TRBD1 (5 bases). The CDR3 totals 12 residues. Germline CDR1 is KGHDR and CDR2 is SFDVKD. With 8 bases removed from V and 4 bases from J, the gap between germline ends came to 7 bases.

The gene calls are TRBV19 and TRBJ1-1, with 7 bases that match TRBD1. The CDR3 contains 14 residues. Germline trimming cut 3 bases from V and 6 bases from J; bases unmatched to any gene: 7. Germline CDR1 and CDR2: LNHDA and SQIVND (reference sequence). CDR3 sequence reads: CASSIRGLVAEAFF. The CDR3 DNA follows: TGTGCCAGTAGTATTAGGGGGCTAGTCGCTGAAGCTTTCTTT.

The chain uses TRBV21-1 and TRBJ1-6; the D call of TRBD1 is as the table states it, not checked on the DNA. TRBV21-1 corresponds to a pseudogene. The CDR3 covers 16 residues. CDR3 sequence reads: CASIPGQVLTNSPLHF. The CDR3, as DNA: TGTGCCAGCATCCCGGGACAGGTCCTAACCAATTCACCCCTCCACTTT.

The chain joins TRBV3-1 (or the pseudogene TRBV3-2) to TRBJ1-2; maybe TRBD1 (5 bases). Looked up from germline, CDR1 is LGHDT and CDR2 is YNNKEL (reference sequence). The CDR3 extends over 15 amino acids. The V end lost 1 base, the J end lost 2 bases, and 11 bases lay between the germline ends. CDR3 in amino acids: CASSQGAGYNYGYTF. DNA for the CDR3: TGTGCCAGCAGCCAAGGGGCAGGGTACAACTATGGCTACACCTTC.